The 8 T cell receptor beta chains below were found in one sample sequenced in a study of T cells in Graves' hyperthyroidism and ophthalmopathy. Amplified TCR beta CDR3 regions derived from RNA transcripts. Primed by the HTBI set, a first-round RT-PCR was run on the TCR CDR3. TCRdb reprocessed the multiplex PCR reads with MiXCR, giving one entry per CDR3 protein. Of 610,000 or so distinct CDR3 sequences detected, 35% to 55% appear once; the ten largest clones hold approximately 8.4%. Sequenced material: peripheral blood or thyroid tissue (not recorded which). The receptor set was obtained from a woman between 18 and 29 years old with Graves' hyperthyroidism.

This clonotype was picked up many times. This sequence joins TRBV10-3 and TRBJ1-5, with no clear D. In germline, CDR1 is ENHRY, CDR2 SYGVKD. The V gene lost 0 bases and the J gene lost 5 bases, with 8 bases spanning the gap. The CDR3 length is 14 residues. The CDR3 DNA reads as TGTGCCATCAGTGAGTCAGGGAGGCATCAGCCCCAGCATTTT. It codes for CAISESGRHQPQHF.

Turning to this clonotype: Mismatch with germline at one junction end may stem from a read error. The chain employs TRBV7-3 and TRBJ2-2; 14 bases are shared with TRBD2. The CDR3 spans 19 residues. Germline V gene data show CDR1 as SGHTA and CDR2 as FQGTGA. CDR3 DNA sequence: TGCGCCAGCAGATTGGACGGGACTAGCGGGAGTGGGAACACCGGGGAGCTGTTTTTT. It encodes CASRLDGTSGSGNTGELFF.

The chain combines TRBV10-3 with TRBJ2-7; D could derive from TRBD1 or TRBD2 (5 bases each). CDR1 ENHRY and CDR2 SYGVKD come from the germline V gene. There are 11 residues in the CDR3. The V and J ends lost 3 bases and 7 bases respectively, with 7 bases between them. The CDR3 bases are TGTGCCATCAGTGACGGGACGGAGCAGTACTTC. Translation: CAISDGTEQYF.

In its sample, this clonotype was seen once. Written as DNA, the CDR3 is TGTGCCAGCAGCCCATTCGGAGCGGACAACAATGAGCAGTTCTTC. Its protein is CASSPFGADNNEQFF. The chain recombines TRBV2 with TRBJ2-7; either TRBD1 or TRBD2 may fit D (5 bases each). TRBJ2-1 matches the DNA end more closely, so the J call is doubtful. The CDR3 runs to 15 residues. Per germline, CDR1 SNHLY and CDR2 FYNNEI.

This clonotype occurred many times. The rearrangement joins TRBV6-1 to TRBJ1-5, with 9 bases that match TRBD1. The CDR3 runs 15 residues. Trimming at V came to 5 bases and at J to 4 bases, leaving 6 bases not matched to a gene. Germline CDR1 reads MNHNS; CDR2 reads SASEGT. The CDR3 nucleotides are TGTGCCAGCAGTACTCAGACAGGGGGTAATCAGCCCCAGCATTTT. This translates into CASSTQTGGNQPQHF.

This clonotype was counted ten times or more. The chain recombines TRBV12-3 or TRBV12-4 with TRBJ2-7; no firm D call. This CDR3 comprises 12 residues. V was pared by 5 bases and J by 2 bases, with 7 bases between. The CDR3 DNA reads TGTGCCAGCAGTGACAAAACCTACGAGCAGTACTTC. Translating it yields CASSDKTYEQYF.

This clonotype was picked up many times. This chain uses TRBV2 with TRBJ1-2; the D gene is possibly TRBD1 (5 bases). Per germline, CDR1 SNHLY and CDR2 FYNNEI. The CDR3 totals 12 residues. V was clipped by 6 bases and J by 6 bases, with 11 bases between them. This CDR3 is CASRRTQDGYTF. The DNA of the CDR3 is TGTGCCAGCAGGCGCACACAGGATGGCTACACCTTC.

This clonotype was detected ten times or more. The V call is TRBV25-1, the J call TRBJ1-5; the match to TRBD1 covers 7 bases. The ends lost 4 bases at V and 6 bases at J; junction bases unmatched: 9. Germline V gene data show CDR1 as MGHDK and CDR2 as SYGVNS. The CDR3 sequence is 15 residues long. The CDR3 region has the DNA TGTGCCAGCAGTGCCTCGACAGGGCTCGGTCAGCCCCAGCATTTT. Translation: CASSASTGLGQPQHF.